These T cell receptor beta chains were read from a single sample in a study of blood T cell repertoires in COVID-19. Libraries were prepared by immunoSEQ multiplex PCR; TCRdb keeps only in-frame clonotypes and omits some of them. The sample has 380,000 or so clones; roughly 86% are singletons. Sequencing was performed on PBMCs or T cells enriched from blood (not recorded which). The receptors here all came from a woman between 40 and 50 years old with acute COVID-19. Both conserved end residues are part of each CDR3. D genes are given only for firm matches. Not all rows give a size; the values are once, few, many and, for expanded clones, a class.

size	length	D	V	J	DNA	CDR3
.	13	.	TRBV4-2	TRBJ2-5	TGTGCCAGCAGCCAGCCCTCGGGGGAGACCCAGTACTTC	CASSQPSGETQYF
few	17	TRBD2	TRBV19	TRBJ2-5	TGTGCCAGTAGTATGGGTAGCGGGGCGAGTTACCAAGAGACCCAGTACTTC	CASSMGSGASYQETQYF
.	14	.	TRBV29-1	TRBJ2-2	TGCAGCGTACGTGAACACACGAACACCGGGGAGCTGTTTTTT	CSVREHTNTGELFF
.	14	.	TRBV2	TRBJ1-2	TGTGCCAGCAGTCTACAAGGACACCTCTATGGCTACACCTTC	CASSLQGHLYGYTF
few	12	TRBD1	TRBV29-1	TRBJ1-1	TGCAGCGTTGAAACAGGGGGGACTGAAGCTTTCTTT	CSVETGGTEAFF
.	14	TRBD1	TRBV5-8	TRBJ2-2	TGTGCCAGCAGCTTGATCAGGGGGCGAGGGGAGCTGTTTTTT	CASSLIRGRGELFF
few	12	.	TRBV7-9	TRBJ1-6	TGTGCCAGCAGCGCTACAGGGCAGTCCCTCCACTTT	CASSATGQSLHF
.	16	.	TRBV7-9	TRBJ1-3	TGTGCCAGCAGCTTAATCGGACAAACTTCTGGAAACACCATATATTTT	CASSLIGQTSGNTIYF
.	16	.	TRBV13	TRBJ1-4	TGTGCCAGCAGCTTGCGGGATGGAACGGAATCTGAAAAACTGTTTTTT	CASSLRDGTESEKLFF
.	14	.	TRBV15	TRBJ1-4	TGTGCCACCAGCCCCCGCCAGGGTGGCGAAAAACTGTTTTTT	CATSPRQGGEKLFF